Presented here are 10 T cell receptor beta chains from one specimen sequenced in a study of OX40 agonist ivuxolimab in advanced cancers. The method was immunoSEQ multiplex PCR; TCRdb's version includes in-frame clones alone and lacks a portion of them. Of tens of thousands of clones listed, nearly 90% are singletons. Sequences were derived from CD4+ or CD8+ T cells sorted from blood, sampled in a trial of the OX40 agonist ivuxolimab. The receptor source for this set is an adult with an advanced solid tumor such as melanoma, head and neck, liver or kidney cancer.

This chain joins TRBV2 and TRBJ2-3; TRBD1 aligns across 7 bases. V lost 11 bases and J lost 1; bases outside the gene matches: 21. CDR1 is SNHLY, CDR2 FYNNEI, per germline. The CDR3 runs 18 residues. The CDR3 DNA follows: TGTGCCCGAGCAGGGGGAGTCCCGGGGCCCGGGGGCACAGATACGCAGTATTTT. Translation: CARAGGVPGPGGTDTQYF.

V gene TRBV6-6 combines with J gene TRBJ1-2; no definite D call. Germline assignment: CDR1 MNHNY and CDR2 SVGAGI (reference sequence). The CDR3 runs 16 residues. V was trimmed by 2 bases and J by 2 bases, leaving 15 bases between them. CDR3 DNA sequence: TGTGCCAGCAGTTACGACCAACTTCCAGCGAACTATGGCTACACCTTC. This encodes CASSYDQLPANYGYTF.

The chain carries TRBV2 and TRBJ2-1; 14 nucleotides align to TRBD2. CDR3 length: 15 residues. CDR1 is SNHLY and CDR2 is FYNNEI in the germline V gene. The trim removed 6 bases at V and 9 bases at J, leaving 7 bases unmatched. The CDR3: CASRIGLAGGSEQFF. The DNA of the CDR3 is TGTGCCAGCAGGATCGGACTAGCGGGAGGTAGTGAGCAGTTCTTC.

The table lists this clone with a few counts. This chain joins TRBV7-2 and TRBJ2-7; 9 bases match TRBD2. The CDR3 extends over 14 amino acids. Germline-derived CDR1 and CDR2 are SGHTA and FQGNSA. Trimming took 4 bases from V and 1 from J; bases not matched to a gene: 2. CDR3 bases: TGTGCCAGCAGCTCGACTAGCGGTTCCTACGAGCAGTACTTC. Amino acids: CASSSTSGSYEQYF.

This clone came up once. The chain carries TRBV11-3 and TRBJ2-1, with TRBD2 identical over 11 bases. Germline V gene sequence: CDR1 SGHNT, CDR2 YENEEA. The CDR3 totals 16 residues. With 2 bases clipped from V and 4 bases from J, the junction kept 4 bases outside the gene matches. The CDR3 region is CASSLIAGGGYNEQFF. CDR3 DNA sequence: TGTGCCAGCAGCTTAATAGCGGGAGGGGGTTACAATGAGCAGTTCTTC.

The J gene is TRBJ2-5, the V gene TRBV30, with TRBD2 as a possible D gene (7 bases). With 0 bases removed from V and 4 bases from J, the gap between germline ends came to 12 bases. The CDR3 spans 14 residues. The germline gives CDR1 GTSNPN, CDR2 SVGIG (reference sequence). The CDR3 DNA reads as TGTGCCTGGAGTGTACCGGGGGGCGTAGAGACCCAGTACTTC. Translated, it gives CAWSVPGGVETQYF.

This clone was counted once. The rearrangement joins TRBV6-6 to TRBJ1-2; no clear D. The germline V and J ends were trimmed by 7 bases and 8 bases, with 17 bases remaining between them. CDR3 length: 13 amino acids. Germline V gives CDR1 MNHNY, CDR2 SVGAGI (reference sequence). The CDR3 protein is CASTIGGPVGYTF. DNA for the CDR3: TGTGCCAGCACTATTGGAGGCCCGGTAGGCTACACCTTC.

The chain carries TRBV6-5 and TRBJ2-5, with D possibly TRBD2 on 5 matching bases. V was clipped by 6 bases and J by 2 bases, with 13 bases between them. This CDR3 comprises 14 residues. CDR1 and CDR2 (germline): MNHEY, SVGAGI. The CDR3 coding sequence is TGTGCCAGCAGCCTCCGACTAACACAAGAGACCCAGTACTTC. Translating gives CASSLRLTQETQYF.

This sequence joins TRBV7-9 and TRBJ2-2, with D hard to call. Trimming shortened V by 1 base and J by 5 bases, and 5 bases separated the two germline ends. Germline values: CDR1 SEHNR, CDR2 FQNEAQ (reference sequence). The CDR3 is 13 residues long. In nucleotides, the CDR3 is TGTGCCAGCAGCTTAGGTCCGACCGGGGAGCTGTTTTTT. Protein sequence: CASSLGPTGELFF.

This clone occurred once. The rearrangement joins TRBV6-1 to TRBJ1-1; D ambiguous. CDR1 is MNHNS and CDR2 is SASEGT in the germline V gene. Trimming left V 6 bases short and J 2 bases short, with 16 bases between. The CDR3 has 15 residues. The CDR3 protein is CASRRNSDLNTEAFF. In DNA, the CDR3 is TGTGCCAGCAGGCGAAACAGCGACCTTAACACTGAAGCTTTCTTT.